This paragraph covers one T cell receptor (beta chain) sequence. The data derive from a study of blood T cell repertoires in COVID-19. Study details: COVID-19 samples collected from the United States, Italy and Spain covered acute and convalescent phases. PBMCs, B-cell-depleted T cells, or T cells provided the cDNA or gDNA that made up the material.

The CDR3 extends over 15 amino acids. J was trimmed by 6 bases and V by 0 bases; bases with no gene match: 3. Germline V gives CDR1 SGHTA, CDR2 FQGNSA. As processed by the authors: Quantification of nucleated cells was approximated via reference gene primer amplification. TCRdb's table, derived via immunoSEQ multiplex PCR, lists solely in-frame clones and lacks some. The DNA was the basis for D and trimming; V, J and clone size are from that table. The sample holds about 260,000 clones, over 75% seen once. J is TRBJ2-3 and V is TRBV7-2; 10 positions agree with TRBD2. Sequencing used peripheral blood. The origin of this receptor is a human donor in a cohort sampled during active COVID-19. The CDR3 DNA is TGTGCCAGCAGCTTAGCCCTAGCGGGAGTGGATACGCAGTATTTT. This encodes CASSLALAGVDTQYF.